The text below deals with one TCR beta chain. Its antigen is unknown. The junction had 1 base not matched to a gene; V was cut back by 6 bases and J by 4 bases. CDR3 length: 13 residues. The V gene's germline CDR1 is MDHEN and CDR2 SYDVKM. The data belong to a study of beta chain features in type 1 diabetes. Study in general: There were approximately 100 million sorted cells examined across all samples.

A heparinised blood draw that averaged approximately 110 mL was obtained once from each donor. Via the markers CD45RO/CCR7/CD25/CD127/CD95/CD27, stem cell-like memory, regulatory, central memory and naive CD4+ cells were sorted. Study outcomes and limitations: Possibly, sequencing cDNA over-represented cells that had high TCR expression levels.

Reverse transcription of all isolated RNA meant that expressed TCRB transcripts were sequenced. Some clones are missing from TCRdb's copy, which holds only in-frame ones; the method was immunoSEQ multiplex PCR. The sample has around 320,000 clones, 14% seen once. The rearrangement uses TRBV28 and TRBJ2-2; 8 nucleotides match TRBD1. The sample was central memory CD4+ T cells from blood. The clonotype originates from a man younger than 45 in good health. The CDR3 DNA follows: TGTGCCAGCAGACAGGGGGGCACCGGGGAGCTGTTTTTT. Translating gives CASRQGGTGELFF.